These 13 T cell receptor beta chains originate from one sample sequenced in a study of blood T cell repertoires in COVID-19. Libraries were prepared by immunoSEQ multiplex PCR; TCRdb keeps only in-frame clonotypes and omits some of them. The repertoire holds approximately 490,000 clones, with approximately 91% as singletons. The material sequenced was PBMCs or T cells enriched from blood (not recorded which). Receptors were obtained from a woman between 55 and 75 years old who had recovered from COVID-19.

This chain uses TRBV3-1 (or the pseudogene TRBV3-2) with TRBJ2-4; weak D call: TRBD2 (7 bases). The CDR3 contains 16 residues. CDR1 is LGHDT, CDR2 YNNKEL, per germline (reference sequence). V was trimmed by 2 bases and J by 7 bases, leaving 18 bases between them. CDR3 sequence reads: CASSQTRGGARNIQYF. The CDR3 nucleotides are TGTGCCAGCAGCCAAACTCGAGGGGGGGCTAGGAACATTCAGTACTTC.

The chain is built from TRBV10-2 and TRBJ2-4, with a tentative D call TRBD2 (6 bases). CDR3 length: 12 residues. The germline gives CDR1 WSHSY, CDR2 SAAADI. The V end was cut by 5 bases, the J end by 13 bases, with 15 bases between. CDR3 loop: CASSSPPGGQYF. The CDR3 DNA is TGCGCCAGCAGTTCCCCCCCCGGGGGACAGTACTTC.

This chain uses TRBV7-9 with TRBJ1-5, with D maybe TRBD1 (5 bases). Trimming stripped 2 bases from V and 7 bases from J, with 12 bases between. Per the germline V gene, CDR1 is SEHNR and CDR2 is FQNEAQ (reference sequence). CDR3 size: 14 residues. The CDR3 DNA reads TGTGCCAGCAGCTTAAAAGGGGCGGGACAGCCCCAGCATTTT. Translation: CASSLKGAGQPQHF.

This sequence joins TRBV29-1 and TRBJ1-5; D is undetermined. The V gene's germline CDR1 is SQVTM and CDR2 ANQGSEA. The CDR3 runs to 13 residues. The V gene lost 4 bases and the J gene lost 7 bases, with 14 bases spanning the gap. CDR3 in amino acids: CSVGSTTGQPQHF. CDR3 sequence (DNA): TGCAGCGTTGGGTCCACGACTGGGCAGCCCCAGCATTTT.

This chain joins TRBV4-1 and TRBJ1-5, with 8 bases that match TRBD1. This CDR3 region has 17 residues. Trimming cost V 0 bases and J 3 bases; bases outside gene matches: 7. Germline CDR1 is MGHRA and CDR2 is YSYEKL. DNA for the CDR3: TGCGCCAGCAGCCAAGAGCCTCCGGGACAGGTCAATCAGCCCCAGCATTTT. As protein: CASSQEPPGQVNQPQHF.

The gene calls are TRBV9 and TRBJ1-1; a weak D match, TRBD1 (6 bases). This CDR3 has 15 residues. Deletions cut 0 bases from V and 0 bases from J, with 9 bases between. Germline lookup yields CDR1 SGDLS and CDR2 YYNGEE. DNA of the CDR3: TGTGCCAGCAGCGTAGTGGGACAATTGAACACTGAAGCTTTCTTT. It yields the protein CASSVVGQLNTEAFF.

CDR3 DNA: TGTGCTAGTGGCTCATCCCCCGGGACAGGGGTCACCGGGGAGCTGTTTTTT. Translating it yields CASGSSPGTGVTGELFF. The chain combines TRBV12-5 with TRBJ2-2; 10 bases are shared with TRBD1. The V segment lost 6 bases and the J segment 4 bases; nucleotides outside the gene matches: 11. The CDR3 loop spans 17 amino acids. Per the germline V gene, CDR1 is LGHNT and CDR2 is FRNRAP.

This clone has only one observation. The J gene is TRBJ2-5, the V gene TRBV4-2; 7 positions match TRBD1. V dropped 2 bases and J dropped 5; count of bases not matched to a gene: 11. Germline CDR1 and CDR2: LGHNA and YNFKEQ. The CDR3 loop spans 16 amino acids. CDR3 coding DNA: TGTGCCAGCAGCCAAAGGTTTGAGACAGGGACGGAGACCCAGTACTTC. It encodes CASSQRFETGTETQYF.

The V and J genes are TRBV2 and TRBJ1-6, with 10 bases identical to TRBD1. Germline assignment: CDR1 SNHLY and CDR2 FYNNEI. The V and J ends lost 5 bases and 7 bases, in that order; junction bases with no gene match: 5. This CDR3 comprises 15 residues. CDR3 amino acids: CASSWTGGGNSPLHF. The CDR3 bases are TGTGCCAGCAGTTGGACAGGGGGTGGCAATTCACCCCTCCACTTT.

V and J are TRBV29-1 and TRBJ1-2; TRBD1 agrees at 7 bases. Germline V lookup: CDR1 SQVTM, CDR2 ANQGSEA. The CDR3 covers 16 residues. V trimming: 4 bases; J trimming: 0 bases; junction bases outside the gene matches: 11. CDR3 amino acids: CSVAGDSDPSNYGYTF. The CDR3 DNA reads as TGCAGCGTTGCTGGGGACAGCGATCCATCTAACTATGGCTACACCTTC.

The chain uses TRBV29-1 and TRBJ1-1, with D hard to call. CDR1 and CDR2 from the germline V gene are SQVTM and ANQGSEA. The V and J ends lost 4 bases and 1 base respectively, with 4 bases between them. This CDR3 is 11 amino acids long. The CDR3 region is CSVAPNTEAFF. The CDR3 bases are TGCAGCGTTGCTCCGAACACTGAAGCTTTCTTT.

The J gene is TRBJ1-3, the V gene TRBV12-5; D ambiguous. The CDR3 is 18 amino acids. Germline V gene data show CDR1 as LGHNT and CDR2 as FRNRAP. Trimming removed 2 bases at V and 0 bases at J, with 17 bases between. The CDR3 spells CASGLILVRAISGNTIYF. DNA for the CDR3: TGTGCTAGTGGTTTGATCTTGGTGAGGGCGATCTCTGGAAACACCATATATTTT.

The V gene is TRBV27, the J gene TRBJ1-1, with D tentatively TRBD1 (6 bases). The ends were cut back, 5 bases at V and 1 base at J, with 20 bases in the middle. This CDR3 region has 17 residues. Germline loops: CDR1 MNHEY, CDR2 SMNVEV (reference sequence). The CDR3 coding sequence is TGTGCCAGCAGTCCTTCTCGACAGGCCAGGTCGAACACTGAAGCTTTCTTT. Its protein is CASSPSRQARSNTEAFF.